Each of the 22 T cell receptor beta chains below was sequenced from the same sample in a study of human T cells and chemical hapten exposure. TCRdb analysed the RACE reads with MiXCR anew, one entry per CDR3 protein. The top ten clones hold about 1.6% of a sample with about 85,000 distinct CDR3 sequences, approximately 10% of them seen once. The time point is: patch test 2, 6 weeks after DPC sensitization. The sample's treatment: therapeutic diphenylcyclopropenone sensitization with weekly scalp DPC. Sample: whole blood, taken in connection with sensitization to the hapten diphenylcyclopropenone (DPC). The receptors derive from a young man with alopecia areata. Some clones in this sample may be carry-over from other donors' samples.

This clonotype has a count of ten or more. The rearrangement links TRBV29-1 to TRBJ1-1; D gene unclear. Trimming took off 7 bases at V and 5 bases at J, with 14 bases between the two ends. Germline CDR1 SQVTM, CDR2 ANQGSEA. This CDR3 contains 12 residues. CDR3 coding DNA: TGCAGCGCGGATGACGGGTTTACTGAAGCTTTCTTT. Its translation: CSADDGFTEAFF.

The chain links TRBV29-1 to TRBJ2-7; D not resolved. V was pared by 0 bases and J by 4 bases, with 4 bases between. The CDR3 loop spans 11 amino acids. Germline V lookup: CDR1 SQVTM, CDR2 ANQGSEA. The CDR3 nucleotides are TGCAGCGTTGAAGAGCAGTACGAGCAGTACGTC. This gives the protein CSVEEQYEQYV.

J is TRBJ1-2 and V is TRBV6-5; TRBD1 agrees at 8 bases. Germline trimming cut 2 bases from V and 4 bases from J; bases unmatched to any gene: 3. Germline V gene data show CDR1 as MNHEY and CDR2 as SVGAGI. This CDR3 region has 14 residues. CDR3: CASSYATGGYGYTF. CDR3 in DNA: TGTGCCAGCAGTTACGCTACAGGGGGCTATGGCTACACCTTC.

This clonotype was recorded at least ten times. The genes are TRBV6-2 or TRBV6-3 and TRBJ2-1; 8 positions agree with TRBD1. Germline values: CDR1 MNHEY, CDR2 SVGEGT. Trimming removed 5 bases from V and 10 bases from J; junction bases left unmatched: 7. CDR3 length: 13 residues. CDR3 nucleotide sequence: TGTGCCAGCAGTATAATATGGGACAGGGAGCAGTTCTTC. This sequence encodes CASSIIWDREQFF.

With regard to this clonotype: A much larger clone lies a single base off, so this may be a read error. The rearrangement joins TRBV10-3 to TRBJ2-7; 9 bases agree with TRBD1. Looked up from germline, CDR1 is ENHRY and CDR2 is SYGVKD. After removal of 6 bases from V and 3 bases from J, the junction contained 3 bases not matched to a gene. The CDR3 spans 13 residues. CDR3: CAISAGQGYEQYF. The CDR3 nucleotides are TGTGCCATCAGCGCGGGACAGGGCTACGAGCAGTACTTC.

This sequence joins TRBV29-1 and TRBJ2-4; possible D gene TRBD1, 6 bases. CDR3 length: 14 residues. The germline V gene encodes CDR1 SQVTM and CDR2 ANQGSEA. Trimming shortened V by 4 bases and J by 3 bases, and 13 bases separated the two germline ends. This CDR3 is CSVGGRSDKNIQYF. The CDR3 nucleotides read TGCAGCGTTGGGGGGCGCAGTGACAAAAACATTCAGTACTTC.

The sample holds many counts of this clonotype. V and J are TRBV19 and TRBJ1-1; possible D gene TRBD1, 6 bases. The CDR3 loop spans 14 amino acids. With 7 bases removed from V and 1 base from J, the gap between germline ends came to 13 bases. Germline V CDR1 and CDR2: LNHDA, SQIVND (reference sequence). Here the CDR3 reads CASNLGGPNTEAFF. CDR3 DNA sequence: TGTGCCAGTAACCTTGGGGGCCCGAACACTGAAGCTTTCTTT.

This clonotype has more than one count but fewer than ten. This CDR3 is CASTLGGRGTGELFF. DNA of the CDR3: TGTGCCAGCACCCTCGGGGGGCGTGGCACCGGGGAGCTGTTTTTT. J is TRBJ2-2 and V is TRBV28; TRBD2 is a possible D gene (7 bases). The CDR3 length is 15 residues. Germline loops: CDR1 MDHEN, CDR2 SYDVKM. V gave up 7 bases and J gave up 4 bases, with 16 bases separating them.

The CDR3 is CSARRGTATTEAFF. Here the CDR3 DNA reads TGCAGTGCTAGACGGGGGACAGCAACCACTGAAGCTTTCTTT. This sequence joins TRBV20-1 and TRBJ1-1, with 7 bases fitting TRBD1. The CDR3 has 14 residues. Germline trimming cut 2 bases from V and 4 bases from J; bases unmatched to any gene: 7. Germline loops: CDR1 DFQATT, CDR2 SNEGSKA (reference sequence).

This clonotype occurred a few times. The CDR3 nucleotides are TGTGCCAGCTCACCGAAGGGAAGGACGAGTGTATTCCAAGAGACCCAGTACTTC. This translates into CASSPKGRTSVFQETQYF. The chain carries TRBV18 and TRBJ2-5; D gene uncertain. This CDR3 has 18 amino acids. The V gene's germline CDR1 is KGHSH and CDR2 LQKENI. V dropped 3 bases and J dropped 1 base, with 21 bases sitting between them. The full variable domain, completed using reference TRBV18 and TRBJ2-5, is NAGVMQNPRHLVRRRGQEARLRCSPMKGHSHVYWYRQLPEEGLKFMVYLQKENIIDESGMPKERFSAEFPKEGPSILRIQQVVRGDSAAYFCASSPKGRTSVFQETQYFGPGTRLLVL.

Concerning this clonotype itself: A much larger clone lies a single base off, so this may be a read error. This chain links TRBV19 with TRBJ2-4, with D unclear. V lost 1 base and J lost 11, with 18 bases in between. Germline-derived CDR1 and CDR2 are LNHDA and SQIVND (reference sequence). This CDR3 contains 15 residues. The CDR3 nucleotides are TGTGCCAGTAGTATAGGACATACGTCCCTTAACTTTCAGTACTTC. Protein product: CASSIGHTSLNFQYF.

The chain carries TRBV28 and TRBJ1-5, with D possibly matching TRBD1 (5 bases). CDR1 and CDR2 from the germline V gene are MDHEN and SYDVKM. Trimming pared 3 bases from V and 9 bases from J, leaving 15 bases between. The CDR3 has 14 residues. The CDR3 bases are TGTGCCAGCAGTTTGGTACAGGCCGTCTCGCCCCAGCATTTT. Protein product: CASSLVQAVSPQHF.

The rearrangement links TRBV7-2 to TRBJ2-7, with 8 bases matching TRBD1. Germline CDR1 SGHTA, CDR2 FQGNSA. This CDR3 has 15 amino acids. The trim removed 5 bases at V and 5 bases at J, leaving 11 bases unmatched. For the CDR3, the DNA is TGTGCCAGCAGCAGTTGGGGCAGGGGGCGCGACGAGCAGTACTTC. This sequence encodes CASSSWGRGRDEQYF.

This clonotype was detected ten times or more. This chain joins TRBV7-9 and TRBJ2-3; D is unclear. V shed 5 bases and J shed 0 bases, with 6 bases lying between them. Germline CDR1 SEHNR, CDR2 FQNEAQ (reference sequence). The CDR3 is 13 residues long. In nucleotides, the CDR3 is TGTGCCAGCAGCCTGGTCAGCACAGATACGCAGTATTTT. This codes for CASSLVSTDTQYF. Using reference TRBV7-9 and TRBJ2-3 for the parts outside the CDR3, the full variable domain is DTGVSQNPRHKITKRGQNVTFRCDPISEHNRLYWYRQTLGQGPEFLTYFQNEAQLEKSRLLSDRFSAERPKGSFSTLEIQRTEQGDSAMYLCASSLVSTDTQYFGPGTRLTVL.

This clonotype was counted ten times or more. V gene TRBV7-9 combines with J gene TRBJ1-4; no firm D call. Germline V lookup: CDR1 SEHNR, CDR2 FQNEAQ (reference sequence). This CDR3 spans 14 amino acids. The germline V and J ends were trimmed by 5 bases and 7 bases, with 14 bases remaining between them. CDR3 loop: CASSLKGPREKLFF. The CDR3 DNA sequence: TGTGCCAGCAGCCTAAAAGGCCCGCGTGAAAAACTGTTTTTT.

In its sample, this clonotype was seen a few times. The gene calls are TRBV24-1 and TRBJ2-6; D is possibly TRBD1 (6 bases). The CDR3 is made up of 18 amino acids. The V end was cut by 4 bases, the J end by 0 bases, with 15 bases between. The germline gives CDR1 KGHDR, CDR2 SFDVKD. CDR3 loop: CATSDPARGLSGANVLTF. In nucleotides, the CDR3 is TGTGCCACCAGTGACCCCGCCAGGGGTCTCTCTGGGGCCAACGTCCTGACTTTC.

Ten or more counts support this clonotype. The gene calls are TRBV3-1 and TRBJ1-2; D may be TRBD1 (5 bases). The CDR3 length is 14 residues. The germline V gene encodes CDR1 LGHDT and CDR2 YNNKEL (reference sequence). V was clipped by 1 base and J by 6 bases, with 12 bases between them. The CDR3 protein is CASSQARREHGYTF. The CDR3, as DNA: TGTGCCAGCAGCCAAGCCCGCAGGGAGCATGGCTACACCTTC.

The V call is TRBV7-9, the J call TRBJ1-4; TRBD1 matches 9 bases. CDR3 length: 14 residues. The J segment lost 8 bases and the V segment lost 5 bases, leaving 6 bases of the junction unmatched. Germline V gene sequence: CDR1 SEHNR, CDR2 FQNEAQ (reference sequence). CDR3 loop: CASSQGQGLEKLFF. CDR3 nucleotides: TGTGCCAGCAGCCAGGGACAGGGTCTCGAAAAACTGTTTTTT. Full variable domain (remainder filled in from reference TRBV7-9 and TRBJ1-4): DTGVSQNPRHKITKRGQNVTFRCDPISEHNRLYWYRQTLGQGPEFLTYFQNEAQLEKSRLLSDRFSAERPKGSFSTLEIQRTEQGDSAMYLCASSQGQGLEKLFFGSGTQLSVL.

V is TRBV29-1 and J is TRBJ1-1, with D unresolved. Germline CDR1 reads SQVTM; CDR2 reads ANQGSEA. Trimming cost V 8 bases and J 8 bases, with 21 bases left between them. The CDR3 consists of 13 residues. DNA of the CDR3: TGCAGCCCATCACAGCGGAAGGATAGAGAAGCTTTCTTT. Its protein is CSPSQRKDREAFF. The full variable domain, in which reference TRBV29-1 and TRBJ1-1 provide the parts outside the CDR3, is SAVISQKPSRDICQRGTSLTIQCQVDSQVTMMFWYRQQPGQSLTLIATANQGSEATYESGFVIDKFPISRPNLTFSTLTVSNMSPEDSSIYLCSPSQRKDREAFFGQGTRLTVV.

This clonotype was observed a few times. This chain uses TRBV7-2 with TRBJ1-5; 9 bases line up with TRBD1. Germline V lookup: CDR1 SGHTA, CDR2 FQGNSA. The CDR3 length is 17 residues. Trimming took 1 base from V and 7 from J; bases not matched to a gene: 11. CDR3: CASSLERGTGHWQPQHF. The CDR3 coding sequence is TGTGCCAGCAGCTTAGAGCGAGGGACAGGGCATTGGCAGCCCCAGCATTTT.

This clonotype was seen a few times. The J gene is TRBJ2-1, the V gene TRBV7-9; no clear D. With 5 bases removed from V and 0 bases from J, the gap between germline ends came to 11 bases. This CDR3 has 15 amino acids. CDR1 is SEHNR and CDR2 is FQNEAQ in the germline V gene (reference sequence). CDR3 sequence: CASSPTYLSYNEQFF. The CDR3 coding sequence is TGTGCCAGCAGCCCGACGTATCTCTCCTACAATGAGCAGTTCTTC.

The sample holds many counts of this clonotype. The chain has TRBV7-8 and TRBJ1-4; no reliable D call. Deletions cut 3 bases from V and 3 bases from J, with 2 bases between. The CDR3 sequence is 12 residues long. Germline CDR1 and CDR2: SGHVS and FQNEAQ. CDR3 loop: CASSFANEKLFF. CDR3 bases: TGTGCCAGCAGCTTCGCTAATGAAAAACTGTTTTTT.